This T cell receptor (beta chain) comes out of a study of blood T cell repertoires in COVID-19. Study overall: From T cells, B-cell-depleted T cells, or PBMCs came the material, which was cDNA or gDNA.

CDR1 and CDR2 from the germline V gene are SGHNT and YYREEE (reference sequence). The CDR3 is 18 amino acids. The V segment lost 2 bases and the J segment 4 bases; nucleotides outside the gene matches: 16. The protocol was immunoSEQ multiplex PCR, while the TCRdb copy is restricted to in-frame clones and leaves out a portion. The sample shows under 200,000 clones, approximately 84% of them seen only once. The chain is built from TRBV5-4 and TRBJ1-2; TRBD1 aligns across 8 bases. What was sequenced was peripheral blood. The sequence was collected from a young man with active or convalescent COVID-19. The CDR3 here is CASSFSTLGQARGYGYTF. CDR3 bases: TGTGCCAGCAGCTTTTCGACTCTGGGACAGGCTCGGGGCTATGGCTACACCTTC.